Below, 28 T cell receptor beta chains from the same sample are listed, as sequenced in a study of cytotoxic CD8 clonotypes in ibrutinib-treated CLL. Clones were sequenced by immunoSEQ multiplex PCR, and TCRdb holds only the in-frame ones, with some missing. The table includes under 200,000 clones, over 65% detected once. Sample: PBMCs, taken after 12 months of ibrutinib treatment. These receptors were taken from a human donor with chronic lymphocytic leukemia.

CDR3 amino acids: CASSSLRGNQETQYF. The DNA for the CDR3 is TGTGCCAGCAGCTCCCTCAGGGGGAATCAAGAGACCCAGTACTTC. V and J are TRBV7-9 and TRBJ2-5; 7 nucleotides line up with TRBD1. This CDR3 is built from 15 residues. Unmatched junction bases numbered 7, after V lost 4 bases and J lost 2 bases. Germline CDR1 is SEHNR and CDR2 is FQNEAQ (reference sequence).

The J gene is TRBJ2-7, the V gene TRBV4-2, with a possible D match to TRBD1 (6 bases). Germline loops: CDR1 LGHNA, CDR2 YNFKEQ. CDR3 length equals 15 residues. The V end lost 5 bases, the J end lost 3 bases, and 17 bases lay between the germline ends. Written as DNA, the CDR3 is TGTGCCAGCAGCTTGGCGTCAGGGGTTGGCTACGAGCAGTACTTC. It is translated as CASSLASGVGYEQYF.

The genes are TRBV27 and TRBJ2-3; 8 nucleotides line up with TRBD2. This CDR3 contains 14 residues. After removal of 7 bases from V and 5 bases from J, the junction contained 8 bases not matched to a gene. Germline V gene data show CDR1 as MNHEY and CDR2 as SMNVEV (reference sequence). The CDR3 protein is CASTTGLVGDTQYF. Here the CDR3 DNA reads TGTGCCAGCACCACGGGACTAGTCGGAGATACGCAGTATTTT.

The chain employs TRBV7-3 and TRBJ1-2; D is possibly TRBD1 (5 bases). The CDR3 sequence is 16 residues long. Germline V gene data show CDR1 as SGHTA and CDR2 as FQGTGA. V was shortened by 2 bases and J by 8 bases, with 21 bases between the two germline ends. The DNA for the CDR3 is TGTGCCAGCAGCTTAGAGGGGCGAGGGAAGTCCGACGGCTACACCTTC. Protein product: CASSLEGRGKSDGYTF.

This clone was recorded once. This chain uses TRBV5-1 with TRBJ2-2; D gene unclear. The CDR3 loop spans 14 amino acids. The V end was cut by 4 bases, the J end by 7 bases, with 14 bases between. The germline gives CDR1 SGHRS, CDR2 YFSETQ. The CDR3 DNA is TGCGCCAGCAGCCGGACGGGTCTAAGCGGGGAGCTGTTTTTT. Translating it yields CASSRTGLSGELFF. Full variable domain (rest looked up from reference TRBV5-1 and TRBJ2-2): KAGVTQTPRYLIKTRGQQVTLSCSPISGHRSVSWYQQTPGQGLQFLFEYFSETQRNKGNFPGRFSGRQFSNSRSEMNVSTLELGDSALYLCASSRTGLSGELFFGEGSRLTVL.

This clone was detected once. This rearrangement joins TRBV4-2 to TRBJ2-3; D call uncertain. V shed 3 bases and J shed 0 bases, with 7 bases lying between them. Germline V gene lookup returns CDR1 LGHNA and CDR2 YNFKEQ. The CDR3 loop spans 14 amino acids. The CDR3 bases are TGTGCCAGCAGCCAGCTGTCTAGCACAGATACGCAGTATTTT. The encoded protein is CASSQLSSTDTQYF.

This clone was seen repeatedly, ten times or more. Distinct nucleotide sequences in the sample also encode this CDR3. The J gene is TRBJ1-1, the V gene TRBV28; D call uncertain. CDR1 is MDHEN and CDR2 is SYDVKM in the germline V gene. The V end lost 2 bases, the J end lost 5 bases, and 3 bases lay between the germline ends. This CDR3 has 11 amino acids. The CDR3 DNA sequence: TGTGCCAGCAGTTTAAGGACTGAAGCTTTCTTT. Protein product: CASSLRTEAFF.

This clone was seen only a few times. The rearrangement links TRBV10-3 to TRBJ1-2; 7 nucleotides agree with TRBD1. The CDR3 has 14 amino acids. CDR1 ENHRY and CDR2 SYGVKD come from the germline V gene. With V trimmed by 0 bases and J by 8 bases, 6 bases remained unmatched. The CDR3 bases are TGTGCCATCAGTGAGTCTGAGACAGGGTACGGCTACACCTTC. Translated, it gives CAISESETGYGYTF.

The chain links TRBV14 to TRBJ1-1; no reliable D call. The CDR3 consists of 14 residues. The V gene's germline CDR1 is SGHDN and CDR2 FVKESK. The V end lost 4 bases, the J end lost 3 bases, and 12 bases lay between the germline ends. The CDR3 reads CASSPPSVYTEAFF. CDR3 nucleotide sequence: TGTGCCAGCAGCCCCCCCTCAGTGTACACTGAAGCTTTCTTT.

The chain links TRBV6-4 to TRBJ2-7; maybe TRBD1 (6 bases). V lost 1 base, J lost 2 bases, and 12 bases lay in between. This CDR3 has 15 amino acids. Germline V CDR1 and CDR2: MRHNA, SNTAGT. For the CDR3, the DNA is TGTGCCAGCAGTGACTTAGGGGGATTGCCCTACGAGCAGTACTTC. Protein sequence: CASSDLGGLPYEQYF.

A single count supports this clone. This chain joins TRBV5-1 and TRBJ1-4; D might be TRBD1 (5 bases). Germline assignment: CDR1 SGHRS and CDR2 YFSETQ. The CDR3 length is 15 residues. V lost 1 base to trimming and J lost 3 bases, with 10 bases between them. CDR3 sequence reads: CASSLTGGANEKLFF. The CDR3 region has the DNA TGCGCCAGCAGCTTGACGGGGGGAGCTAATGAAAAACTGTTTTTT.

This clone was counted only a few times. This chain uses TRBV18 with TRBJ2-5; no reliable D call. This CDR3 comprises 17 residues. The germline CDR1 and CDR2 sequences are KGHSH and LQKENI. Trimming cost V 0 bases and J 5 bases, with 19 bases left between them. The CDR3 DNA is TGTGCCAGCTCACCACCGTATTCGTCAAAATCGTGGGAGACCCAGTACTTC. Protein product: CASSPPYSSKSWETQYF.

As concerns this clone: This could be a read error, since a much larger clone is one nucleotide away. The chain combines TRBV4-3 with TRBJ1-6; D is perhaps TRBD1 (6 bases). V was cut by 1 base and J by 6 bases, with 10 bases left in between. CDR3 length: 15 amino acids. Germline lookup yields CDR1 LGHNA and CDR2 YSLEER. CDR3 sequence reads: CASSQGQVVNSPLHF. The CDR3 DNA reads as TGCGCCAGCAGCCAAGGACAGGTGGTTAATTCACCCCTCCACTTT.

The rearrangement links TRBV19 to TRBJ1-2; D might be TRBD1 (5 bases). V gave up 6 bases and J gave up 5 bases, with 13 bases separating them. CDR1 LNHDA and CDR2 SQIVND come from the germline V gene (reference sequence). The CDR3 covers 13 residues. The chain's CDR3 is CASSLEAGYGYTF. The CDR3 nucleotides are TGTGCCAGTAGCTTGGAGGCAGGGTATGGCTACACCTTC.

V is TRBV7-3 and J is TRBJ2-7; the D gene is possibly TRBD2 (5 bases). The CDR3 consists of 12 residues. Germline lookup yields CDR1 SGHTA and CDR2 FQGTGA. V was shortened by 5 bases and J by 6 bases, with 11 bases between the two germline ends. CDR3 coding DNA: TGTGCCAGCAGCACCCAAAGCGGCGAGCAGTACTTC. This translates into CASSTQSGEQYF.

This clone was seen only once. CDR3 protein: CASSLGQGSGELFF. The CDR3 coding sequence is TGCGCCAGCAGCTTAGGACAGGGGTCCGGGGAGCTGTTTTTT. V is TRBV5-1 and J is TRBJ2-2, with 9 bases that match TRBD1. This CDR3 region has 14 residues. Trimming at V came to 2 bases and at J to 6 bases, leaving 2 bases not matched to a gene. Germline V gene lookup returns CDR1 SGHRS and CDR2 YFSETQ.

With respect to this clone: A read error may account for a junction end that differs from germline. The V gene is TRBV5-1, the J gene TRBJ1-3, with 10 bases lining up with TRBD1. In germline, CDR1 is SGHRS, CDR2 YFSETQ. The CDR3 covers 14 residues. CDR3 nucleotides: TGCGCCAGCAGCTTGGGGGACAGGGGAAGCACCATATATTTT. Amino acids: CASSLGDRGSTIYF.

The chain couples TRBV23-1 to TRBJ1-1, with 10 bases matching TRBD1. TRBV23-1 is labeled an ORF, and its function is uncertain. Trimming cost V 6 bases and J 4 bases; bases outside gene matches: 11. This CDR3 spans 16 amino acids. The CDR3 region is CASSPPRTGGFTEAFF. In DNA form, the CDR3 reads TGCGCCAGCAGCCCCCCGCGGACAGGGGGATTCACTGAAGCTTTCTTT.

The chain has TRBV19 and TRBJ2-2, with TRBD2 matching 7 bases. The CDR3 totals 14 residues. After removal of 6 bases from V and 2 bases from J, the junction contained 3 bases not matched to a gene. Looked up from germline, CDR1 is LNHDA and CDR2 is SQIVND (reference sequence). Here the CDR3 reads CASRPGLNTGELFF. CDR3 in DNA: TGTGCCAGTAGGCCGGGACTAAACACCGGGGAGCTGTTTTTT.

The chain couples TRBV18 to TRBJ1-5, with 8 bases that match TRBD1. With 6 bases clipped from V and 7 bases from J, the junction kept 5 bases outside the gene matches. This CDR3 is built from 13 residues. CDR1 and CDR2 (germline): KGHSH, LQKENI. The CDR3 here is CASSPGGQQPQHF. CDR3 coding DNA: TGTGCCAGCTCGCCAGGGGGCCAGCAGCCCCAGCATTTT.

V gene TRBV7-8 combines with J gene TRBJ2-1, with D possibly matching TRBD1 (8 bases). Trimming took off 5 bases at V and 7 bases at J, with 21 bases between the two ends. This CDR3 has 16 amino acids. Germline V gives CDR1 SGHVS, CDR2 FQNEAQ. Written as DNA, the CDR3 is TGTGCCAGCAGCCAGAATCCAGGGGGCGGGGGTAATGAGCAGTTCTTC. Its protein product is CASSQNPGGGGNEQFF. Complete variable domain (other parts from reference TRBV7-8 and TRBJ2-1): GAGVSQSPRYKVAKRGQDVALRCDPISGHVSLFWYQQALGQGPEFLTYFQNEAQLDKSGLPSDRFFAERPEGSVSTLKIQRTQQEDSAVYLCASSQNPGGGGNEQFFGPGTRLTVL.

DNA for the CDR3: TGTGCCAGCAGCCCGGACGGCAATGAGCAGTTCTTC. It codes for CASSPDGNEQFF. This rearrangement joins TRBV7-6 to TRBJ2-1; D not certain. Trimming removed 5 bases from V and 6 bases from J, with 8 bases in between. Germline V gives CDR1 SGHVS, CDR2 FNYEAQ. This CDR3 is 12 amino acids long.

The gene calls are TRBV4-1 and TRBJ2-5, with 11 bases lining up with TRBD1. Trimming at V came to 4 bases and at J to 5 bases, leaving 6 bases not matched to a gene. The CDR3 is 15 amino acids. Germline CDR1 is MGHRA and CDR2 is YSYEKL. CDR3 sequence (DNA): TGCGCCAGCAGCCGGGGACAGGGGGGGACGGAGACCCAGTACTTC. Amino acid sequence: CASSRGQGGTETQYF.

The genes are TRBV19 and TRBJ1-1; D not certain. The CDR3 runs to 10 residues. V dropped 7 bases and J dropped 8 bases, with 8 bases sitting between them. Per the germline V gene, CDR1 is LNHDA and CDR2 is SQIVND (reference sequence). For the CDR3, the DNA is TGTGCCAGTAAGGGTCAGGAAGCTTTCTTT. It translates to CASKGQEAFF.

J is TRBJ2-3 and V is TRBV10-3; the match to TRBD2 covers 11 bases. CDR1 and CDR2 (germline): ENHRY, SYGVKD. The CDR3 spans 18 residues. V shed 0 bases, J shed 3 bases, and the junction held 8 bases outside the gene matches. The CDR3 bases are TGTGCCATCAGTGAGTCTTTTAGCGGGAGGGCCTATACAGATACGCAGTATTTT. It is translated as CAISESFSGRAYTDTQYF.

For the CDR3, the DNA is TGTGCCAGCAGTTTCCCGGGAATCGCTAACTATGGCTACACCTTC. It codes for CASSFPGIANYGYTF. The chain carries TRBV28 and TRBJ1-2, with D unresolved. CDR1 is MDHEN and CDR2 is SYDVKM in the germline V gene. Trimming pared 3 bases from V and 0 bases from J, leaving 11 bases between. CDR3 size: 15 residues.

The chain links TRBV30 to TRBJ2-7; D is undetermined. CDR3 length equals 13 residues. Germline V gene data show CDR1 as GTSNPN and CDR2 as SVGIG (reference sequence). Trimming took off 1 base at V and 1 base at J, with 8 bases between the two ends. As DNA, the CDR3 is TGTGCCTGGAGTGGAATTCGATCCTACGAGCAGTACTTC. Amino acid sequence: CAWSGIRSYEQYF.

The V call is TRBV19, the J call TRBJ1-1; maybe TRBD1 (5 bases). Trimming cost V 8 bases and J 1 base, with 11 bases left between them. The germline V gene encodes CDR1 LNHDA and CDR2 SQIVND (reference sequence). The CDR3 consists of 13 residues. CDR3 nucleotides: TGTGCCAGTGACGCCGGGACGAACACTGAAGCTTTCTTT. It yields the protein CASDAGTNTEAFF.